This T cell receptor beta chain was sequenced for a study of cytomegalovirus exposure and HLA in healthy donors. Broader study findings: The records held CMV serostatus as the only immune exposure information.

Researchers ran the PCR with 60 Vbeta and 13 Jbeta primers. Measured with immunoSEQ multiplex PCR; TCRdb has only the in-frame clones, and not every one. The sample consists of 75,000 to 90,000 clones, around a tenth of them appearing once. V lost 0 bases, J lost 13 bases, and 3 bases stayed unmatched. The CDR3 contains 15 residues. CDR1 is SGHAT, CDR2 FQNNGV, per germline. This clone was counted only a few times. Its antigen is unknown. This chain links TRBV11-2 with TRBJ2-2, with 15 bases that match TRBD2. This clonotype originated in a man between 60 and 75 years old in good health and CMV-seropositive. Sequencing was done on a sample of PBMCs. The CDR3 region is CASSLDGLAGGRLFF. For the CDR3, the DNA is TGTGCCAGCAGCTTAGATGGACTAGCGGGGGGGCGGCTGTTTTTT.